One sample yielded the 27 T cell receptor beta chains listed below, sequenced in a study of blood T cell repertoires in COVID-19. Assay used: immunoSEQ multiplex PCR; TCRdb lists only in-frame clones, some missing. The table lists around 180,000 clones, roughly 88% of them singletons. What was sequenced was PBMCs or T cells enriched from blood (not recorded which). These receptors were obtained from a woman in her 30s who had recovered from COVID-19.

As DNA, the CDR3 is TGTGCCAGCAGCCAAGAGGACAGGGGAAACTATGGCTACACCTTC. Protein product: CASSQEDRGNYGYTF. The gene calls are TRBV4-2 and TRBJ1-2, with 9 bases aligning to TRBD1. The germline V gene encodes CDR1 LGHNA and CDR2 YNFKEQ. V was pared by 0 bases and J by 2 bases, with 1 base of the junction left unmatched. The CDR3 covers 15 residues.

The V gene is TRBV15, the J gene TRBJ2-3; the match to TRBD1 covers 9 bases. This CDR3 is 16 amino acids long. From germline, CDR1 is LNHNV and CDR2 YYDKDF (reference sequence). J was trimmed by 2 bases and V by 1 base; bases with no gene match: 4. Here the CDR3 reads CATSRAGQGTTDTQYF. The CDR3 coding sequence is TGTGCCACCAGCAGAGCGGGACAGGGTACCACAGATACGCAGTATTTT.

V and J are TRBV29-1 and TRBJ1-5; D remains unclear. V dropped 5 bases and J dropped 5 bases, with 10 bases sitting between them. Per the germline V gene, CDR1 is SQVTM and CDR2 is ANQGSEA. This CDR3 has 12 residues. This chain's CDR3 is CSVMVGDQPQHF. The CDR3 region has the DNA TGCAGCGTTATGGTCGGTGATCAGCCCCAGCATTTT.

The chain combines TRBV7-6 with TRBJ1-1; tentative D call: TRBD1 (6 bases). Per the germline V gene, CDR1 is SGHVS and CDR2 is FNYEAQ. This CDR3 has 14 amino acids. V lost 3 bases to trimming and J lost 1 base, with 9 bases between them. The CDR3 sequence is CASSLDSWNTEAFF. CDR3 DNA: TGTGCCAGCAGCTTGGACAGCTGGAACACTGAAGCTTTCTTT.

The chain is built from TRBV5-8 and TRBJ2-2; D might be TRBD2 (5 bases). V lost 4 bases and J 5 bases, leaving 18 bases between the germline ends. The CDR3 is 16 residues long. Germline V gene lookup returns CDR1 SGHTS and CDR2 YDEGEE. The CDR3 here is CASSEALAGLTGELFF. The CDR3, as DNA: TGTGCCAGCAGCGAGGCGTTGGCAGGACTGACCGGGGAGCTGTTTTTT.

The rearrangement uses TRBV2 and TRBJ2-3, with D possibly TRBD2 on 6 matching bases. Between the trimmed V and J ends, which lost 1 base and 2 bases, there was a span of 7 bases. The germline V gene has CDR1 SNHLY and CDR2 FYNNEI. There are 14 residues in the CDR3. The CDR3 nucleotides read TGTGCCAGCAGTGAAGGCGGGGCCACAGATACGCAGTATTTT. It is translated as CASSEGGATDTQYF.

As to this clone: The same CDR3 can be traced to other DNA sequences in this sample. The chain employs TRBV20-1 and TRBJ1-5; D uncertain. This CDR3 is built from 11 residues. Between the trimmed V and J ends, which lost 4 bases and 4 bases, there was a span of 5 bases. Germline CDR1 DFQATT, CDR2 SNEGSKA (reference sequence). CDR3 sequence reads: CSATGNQPQHF. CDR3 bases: TGCAGTGCTACAGGAAATCAGCCCCAGCATTTT.

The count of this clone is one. This chain's CDR3 is CASSLRTSISTGELFF. The CDR3 DNA is TGTGCCAGCAGCCTCCGGACTAGTATCTCCACCGGGGAGCTGTTTTTT. This sequence joins TRBV14 and TRBJ2-2; 7 nucleotides align to TRBD2. The CDR3 runs to 16 residues. Germline V gene data show CDR1 as SGHDN and CDR2 as FVKESK. Trimming cost V 4 bases and J 4 bases; bases outside gene matches: 9.

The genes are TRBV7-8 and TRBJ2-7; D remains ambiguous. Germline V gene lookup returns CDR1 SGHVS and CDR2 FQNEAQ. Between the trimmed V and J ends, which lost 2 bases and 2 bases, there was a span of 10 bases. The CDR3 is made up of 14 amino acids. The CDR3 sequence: CASSLFMGPYEQYF. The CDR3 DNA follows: TGTGCCAGCAGCTTATTTATGGGCCCCTACGAGCAGTACTTC.

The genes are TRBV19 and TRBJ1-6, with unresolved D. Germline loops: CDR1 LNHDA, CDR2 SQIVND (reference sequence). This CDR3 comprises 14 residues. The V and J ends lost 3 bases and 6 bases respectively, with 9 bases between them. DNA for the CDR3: TGTGCCAGTAGTATCCGGGTCGTTAATTCACCCCTCCACTTT. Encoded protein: CASSIRVVNSPLHF.

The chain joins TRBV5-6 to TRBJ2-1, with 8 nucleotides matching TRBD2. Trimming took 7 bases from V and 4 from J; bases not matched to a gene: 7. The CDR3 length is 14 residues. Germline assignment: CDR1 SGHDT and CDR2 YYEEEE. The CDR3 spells CASGWTSSYNEQFF. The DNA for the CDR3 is TGTGCCAGCGGCTGGACTAGCTCGTACAATGAGCAGTTCTTC.

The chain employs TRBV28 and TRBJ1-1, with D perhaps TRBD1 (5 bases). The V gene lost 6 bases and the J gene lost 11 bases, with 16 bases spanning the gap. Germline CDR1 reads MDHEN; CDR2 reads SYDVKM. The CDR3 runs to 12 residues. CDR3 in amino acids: CASSLPTEYAFF. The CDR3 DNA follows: TGTGCCAGCAGCTTACCGACAGAGTATGCTTTCTTT.

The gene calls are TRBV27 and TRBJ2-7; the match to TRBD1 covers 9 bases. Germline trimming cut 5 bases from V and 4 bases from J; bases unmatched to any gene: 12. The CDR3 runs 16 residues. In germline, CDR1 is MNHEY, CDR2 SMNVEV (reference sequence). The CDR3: CASSPESGTGLYEQYF. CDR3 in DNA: TGTGCCAGCAGTCCCGAGTCCGGGACAGGGCTTTACGAGCAGTACTTC.

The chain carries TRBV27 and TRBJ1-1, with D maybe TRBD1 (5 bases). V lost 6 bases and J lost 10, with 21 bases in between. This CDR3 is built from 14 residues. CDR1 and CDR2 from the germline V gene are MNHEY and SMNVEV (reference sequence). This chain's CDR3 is CASRGKTDLGGAFF. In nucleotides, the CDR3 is TGTGCCAGCAGAGGAAAGACAGATCTGGGGGGAGCTTTCTTT.

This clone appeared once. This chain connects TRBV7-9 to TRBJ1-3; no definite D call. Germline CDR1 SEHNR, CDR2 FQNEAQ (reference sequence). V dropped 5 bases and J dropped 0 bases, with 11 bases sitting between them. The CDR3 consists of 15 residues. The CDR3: CASSSDVFSGNTIYF. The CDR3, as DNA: TGTGCCAGCAGCAGCGACGTATTCTCTGGAAACACCATATATTTT.

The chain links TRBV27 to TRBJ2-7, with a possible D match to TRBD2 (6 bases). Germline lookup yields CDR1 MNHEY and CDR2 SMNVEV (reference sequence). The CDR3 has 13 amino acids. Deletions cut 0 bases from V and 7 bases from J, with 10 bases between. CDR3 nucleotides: TGTGCCAGCAGTTTATCGTTCGCGGGGGAGCAGTACTTC. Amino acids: CASSLSFAGEQYF.

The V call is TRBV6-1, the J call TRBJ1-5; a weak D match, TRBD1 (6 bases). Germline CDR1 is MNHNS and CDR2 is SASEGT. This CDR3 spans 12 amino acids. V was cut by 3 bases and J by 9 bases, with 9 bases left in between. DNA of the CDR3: TGTGCCAGCAGTGAGGTAGGGGGGCCCCAGCATTTT. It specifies CASSEVGGPQHF.

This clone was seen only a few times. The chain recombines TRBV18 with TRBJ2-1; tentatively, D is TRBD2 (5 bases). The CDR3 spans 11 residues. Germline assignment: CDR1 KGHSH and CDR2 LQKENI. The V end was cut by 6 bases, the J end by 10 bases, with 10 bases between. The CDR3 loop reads CASSREREQFF. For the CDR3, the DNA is TGTGCCAGCTCCCGCGAGCGGGAGCAGTTCTTC.

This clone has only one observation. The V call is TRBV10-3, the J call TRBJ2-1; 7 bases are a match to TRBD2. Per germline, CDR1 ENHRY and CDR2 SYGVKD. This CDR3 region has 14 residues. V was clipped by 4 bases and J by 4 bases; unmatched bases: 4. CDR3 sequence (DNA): TGTGCCATCAGTGGGGGACTACAATACAATGAGCAGTTCTTC. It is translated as CAISGGLQYNEQFF.

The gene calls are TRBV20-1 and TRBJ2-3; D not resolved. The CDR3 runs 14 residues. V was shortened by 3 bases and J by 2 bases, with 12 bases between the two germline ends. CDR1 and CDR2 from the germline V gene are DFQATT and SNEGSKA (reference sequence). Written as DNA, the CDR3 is TGCAGTGCTAGTTCCGGTCGTATCACAGATACGCAGTATTTT. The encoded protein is CSASSGRITDTQYF.

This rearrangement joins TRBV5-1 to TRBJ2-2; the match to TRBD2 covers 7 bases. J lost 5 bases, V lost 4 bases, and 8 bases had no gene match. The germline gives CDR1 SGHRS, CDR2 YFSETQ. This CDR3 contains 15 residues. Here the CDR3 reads CASSPTGTITGELFF. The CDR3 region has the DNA TGCGCCAGCAGCCCCACGGGGACTATAACCGGGGAGCTGTTTTTT.

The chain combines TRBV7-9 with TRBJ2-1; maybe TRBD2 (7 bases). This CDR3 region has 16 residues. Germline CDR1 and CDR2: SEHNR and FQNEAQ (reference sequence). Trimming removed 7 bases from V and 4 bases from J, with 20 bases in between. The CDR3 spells CASTNIAAGAYNEQFF. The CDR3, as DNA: TGTGCCAGCACCAATATCGCGGCGGGGGCGTACAATGAGCAGTTCTTC.

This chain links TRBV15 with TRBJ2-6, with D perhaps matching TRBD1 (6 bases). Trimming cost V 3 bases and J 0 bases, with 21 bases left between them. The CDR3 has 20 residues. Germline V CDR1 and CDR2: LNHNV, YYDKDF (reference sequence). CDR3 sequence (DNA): TGTGCCACCAGCAGGAACACCGGGACATCGGTTCTCTCTGGGGCCAACGTCCTGACTTTC. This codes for CATSRNTGTSVLSGANVLTF.

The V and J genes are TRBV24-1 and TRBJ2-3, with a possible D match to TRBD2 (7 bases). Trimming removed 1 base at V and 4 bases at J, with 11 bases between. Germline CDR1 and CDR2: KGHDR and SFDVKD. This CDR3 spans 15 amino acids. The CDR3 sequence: CATSDFRGAADTQYF. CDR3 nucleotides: TGTGCCACCAGTGATTTTCGGGGGGCCGCAGATACGCAGTATTTT.

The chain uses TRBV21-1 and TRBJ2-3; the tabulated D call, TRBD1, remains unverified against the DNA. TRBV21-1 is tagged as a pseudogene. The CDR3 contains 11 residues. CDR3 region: CALSQADTQYF. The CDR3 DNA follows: TGTGCCCTTTCGCAGGCAGATACGCAGTATTTT.

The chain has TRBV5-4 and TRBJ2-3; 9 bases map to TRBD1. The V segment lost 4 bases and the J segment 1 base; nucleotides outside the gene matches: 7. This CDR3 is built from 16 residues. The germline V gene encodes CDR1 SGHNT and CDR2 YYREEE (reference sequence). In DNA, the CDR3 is TGTGCCAGCAGCACGGGACAGGGAGGGGGCACAGATACGCAGTATTTT. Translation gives CASSTGQGGGTDTQYF.

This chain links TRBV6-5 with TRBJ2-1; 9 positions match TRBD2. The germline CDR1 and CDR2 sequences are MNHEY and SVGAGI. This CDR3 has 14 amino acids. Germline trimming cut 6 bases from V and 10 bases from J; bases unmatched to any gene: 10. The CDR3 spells CASSLAGMVEEQFF. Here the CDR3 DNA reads TGTGCCAGCAGCCTAGCGGGAATGGTAGAGGAGCAGTTCTTC.